The clone carrying this T cell receptor beta chain came up once. The sample originates from a study of identifying expanded T cells in peripheral blood. The V end lost 3 bases, the J end lost 2 bases, and 7 bases lay between the germline ends. CDR3 length equals 13 residues. CDR1 SGHTA and CDR2 FQGNSA come from the germline V gene. Assay used: immunoSEQ multiplex PCR; TCRdb lists only in-frame clones, some missing. The sample lists 100,000 to 150,000 clones, 84% occurring once. No infections or other immune events were documented during collection. The chain employs TRBV7-2 and TRBJ1-2; D not resolved. This TCR was sampled from a person aged 18 to 75 in good health. The sequencing input was blood. This CDR3 reads CASSFAGNYGYTF. The CDR3 nucleotides read TGTGCCAGCAGCTTTGCGGGGAACTATGGCTACACCTTC.